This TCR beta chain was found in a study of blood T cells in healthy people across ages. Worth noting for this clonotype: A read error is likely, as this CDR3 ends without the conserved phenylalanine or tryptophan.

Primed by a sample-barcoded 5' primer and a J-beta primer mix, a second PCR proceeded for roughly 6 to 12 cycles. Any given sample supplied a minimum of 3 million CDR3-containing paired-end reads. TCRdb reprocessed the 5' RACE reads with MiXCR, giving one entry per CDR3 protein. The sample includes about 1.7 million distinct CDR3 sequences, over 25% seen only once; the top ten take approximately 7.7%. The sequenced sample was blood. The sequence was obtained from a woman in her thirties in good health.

CDR3 coding DNA: TGTGCCACCCGAAATTACAATGAGCAGTTCTTA. It yields the protein CATRNYNEQFL. The chain has TRBV2 and TRBJ2-1; D is uncertain. The length of the CDR3 is 11 residues. V gave up 10 bases and J gave up 4 bases, with 8 bases separating them. Per the germline V gene, CDR1 is SNHLY and CDR2 is FYNNEI.